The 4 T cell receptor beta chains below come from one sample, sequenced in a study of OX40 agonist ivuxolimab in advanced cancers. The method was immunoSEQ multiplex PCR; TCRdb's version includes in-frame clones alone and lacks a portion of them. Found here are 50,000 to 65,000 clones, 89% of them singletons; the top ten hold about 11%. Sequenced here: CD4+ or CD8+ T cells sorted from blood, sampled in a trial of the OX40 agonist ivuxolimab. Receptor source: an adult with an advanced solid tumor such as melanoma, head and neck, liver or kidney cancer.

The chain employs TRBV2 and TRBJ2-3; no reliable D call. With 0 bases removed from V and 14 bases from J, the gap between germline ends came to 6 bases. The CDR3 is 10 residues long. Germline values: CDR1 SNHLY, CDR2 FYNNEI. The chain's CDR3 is CASSEADRYF. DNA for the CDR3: TGTGCCAGCAGTGAAGCGGATCGGTATTTT.

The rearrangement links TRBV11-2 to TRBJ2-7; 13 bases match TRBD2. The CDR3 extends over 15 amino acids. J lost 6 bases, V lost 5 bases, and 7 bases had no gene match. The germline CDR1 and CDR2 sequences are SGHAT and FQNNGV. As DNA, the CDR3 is TGTGCCAGCAGCATACCGGGACTAGCGGGACTCGAGCAGTACTTC. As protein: CASSIPGLAGLEQYF.

CDR3 sequence reads: CASSFATGSGNEQFF. The CDR3 DNA reads TGTGCCAGCAGCTTTGCGACAGGGTCAGGCAATGAGCAGTTCTTC. V and J are TRBV7-9 and TRBJ2-1, with TRBD1 matching over 7 bases. The CDR3 is 15 amino acids. With 3 bases clipped from V and 6 bases from J, the junction kept 8 bases outside the gene matches. CDR1 and CDR2 from the germline V gene are SEHNR and FQNEAQ (reference sequence).

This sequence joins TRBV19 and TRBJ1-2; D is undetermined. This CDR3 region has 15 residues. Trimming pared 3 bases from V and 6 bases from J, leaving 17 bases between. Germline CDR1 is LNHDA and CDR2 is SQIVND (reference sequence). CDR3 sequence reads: CASSISLGSINGYTF. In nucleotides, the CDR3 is TGTGCCAGTAGTATTTCTCTCGGCAGTATTAATGGCTACACCTTC.